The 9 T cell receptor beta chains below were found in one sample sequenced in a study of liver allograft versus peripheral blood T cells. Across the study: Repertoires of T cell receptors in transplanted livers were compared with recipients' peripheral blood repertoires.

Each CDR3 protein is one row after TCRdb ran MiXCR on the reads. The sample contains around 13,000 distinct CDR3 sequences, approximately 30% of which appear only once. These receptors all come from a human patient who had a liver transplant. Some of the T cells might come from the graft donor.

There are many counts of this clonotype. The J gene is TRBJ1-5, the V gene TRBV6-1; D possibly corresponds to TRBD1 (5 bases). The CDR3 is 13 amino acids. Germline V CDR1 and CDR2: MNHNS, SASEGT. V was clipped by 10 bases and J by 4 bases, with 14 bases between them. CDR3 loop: CATWGGNNQPQHF. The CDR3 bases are TGTGCCACATGGGGGGGAAATAATCAGCCCCAGCATTTT.

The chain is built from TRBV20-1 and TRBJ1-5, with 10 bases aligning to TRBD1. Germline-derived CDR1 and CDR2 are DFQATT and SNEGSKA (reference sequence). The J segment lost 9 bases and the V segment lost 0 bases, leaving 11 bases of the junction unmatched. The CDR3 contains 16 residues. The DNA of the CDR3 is TGCAGTGCTAGAGATCCTCCGACAGGGGGCCCTAGGCCCCAGCATTTT. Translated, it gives CSARDPPTGGPRPQHF.

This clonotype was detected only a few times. The CDR3 DNA reads TGCAGTGCTAGGCCGAGGCTCCGTCAAGAAATCAAATTTGGAAACACCATATATTTT. Its translation: CSARPRLRQEIKFGNTIYF. The rearrangement joins TRBV20-1 to TRBJ1-3; D unclear. Germline CDR1 is DFQATT and CDR2 is SNEGSKA (reference sequence). CDR3 length: 19 residues. Trimming left V 3 bases short and J 3 bases short, with 27 bases between.

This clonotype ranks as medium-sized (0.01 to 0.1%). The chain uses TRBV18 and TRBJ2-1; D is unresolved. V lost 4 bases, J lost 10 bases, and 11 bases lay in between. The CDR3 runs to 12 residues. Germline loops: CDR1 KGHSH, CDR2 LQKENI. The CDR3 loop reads CASSLEVGEQFF. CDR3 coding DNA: TGTGCCAGCTCACTCGAGGTTGGGGAGCAGTTCTTC.

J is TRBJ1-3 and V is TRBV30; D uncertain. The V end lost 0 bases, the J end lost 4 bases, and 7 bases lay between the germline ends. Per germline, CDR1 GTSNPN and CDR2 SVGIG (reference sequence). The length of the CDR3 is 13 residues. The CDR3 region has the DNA TGTGCCTGGAGTGTAACTACAGGAAACACCATATATTTT. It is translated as CAWSVTTGNTIYF.

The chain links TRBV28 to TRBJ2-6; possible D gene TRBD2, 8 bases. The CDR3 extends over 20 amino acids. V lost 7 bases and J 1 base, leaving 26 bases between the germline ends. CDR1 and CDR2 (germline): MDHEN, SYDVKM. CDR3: CASTHQTGKREYSGANVLTF. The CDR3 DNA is TGTGCCAGCACCCACCAGACAGGGAAGCGGGAGTATTCTGGGGCCAACGTCCTGACTTTC.

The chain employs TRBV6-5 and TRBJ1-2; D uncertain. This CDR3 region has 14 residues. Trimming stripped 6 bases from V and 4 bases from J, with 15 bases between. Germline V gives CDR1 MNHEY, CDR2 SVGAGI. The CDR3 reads CASRALTEGYGYTF. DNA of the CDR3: TGTGCCAGCAGGGCCCTTACTGAAGGCTATGGCTACACCTTC.

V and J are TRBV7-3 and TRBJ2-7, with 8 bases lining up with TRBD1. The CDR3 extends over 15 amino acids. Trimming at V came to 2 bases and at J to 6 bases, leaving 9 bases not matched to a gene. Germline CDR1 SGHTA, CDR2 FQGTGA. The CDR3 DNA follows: TGTGCCAGCAGCTTATCGGGACAGGTCGGGGCCGAGCAGTACTTC. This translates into CASSLSGQVGAEQYF.

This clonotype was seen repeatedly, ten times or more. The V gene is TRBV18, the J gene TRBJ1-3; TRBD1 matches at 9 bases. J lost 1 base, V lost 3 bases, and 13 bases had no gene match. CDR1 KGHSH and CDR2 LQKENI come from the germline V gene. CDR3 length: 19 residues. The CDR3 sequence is CASSPIPPGQGISGNTIYF. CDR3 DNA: TGTGCCAGCTCACCTATCCCTCCGGGACAGGGTATATCTGGAAACACCATATATTTT.